The rows below give T cell receptor beta chains drawn from one sample of a study of cytomegalovirus exposure and HLA in healthy donors. Profiling relied on immunoSEQ multiplex PCR, and the TCRdb table lists in-frame clones only, not all of them. Of tens of thousands of clones in the sample, 96% were seen once. Sequenced sample: PBMCs. These receptors came from a young man in good health and CMV-seronegative. Both conserved end residues are part of each CDR3. The D gene is left open where the match is weak. Some rows mark clone size as missing; the rest say once, few, many or name a class of expanded clone.

abundance,v_gene,j_gene,d_gene,CDR3nt,CDR3aa
NA,TRBV5-1,TRBJ2-3,NA,TGCGCCAGCAGCTTGGAGCTGAACACAGATACGCAGTATTTT,CASSLELNTDTQYF
NA,TRBV2,TRBJ2-3,NA,TGTGCCAGCAGTGAAGGTGCTTCCTCGAGGGGCACAGATACGCAGTATTTT,CASSEGASSRGTDTQYF
NA,TRBV18,TRBJ1-1,NA,TGTGCCAGCTCAGTCCGGGAACAGAATACTGAAGCTTTCTTT,CASSVREQNTEAFF
NA,TRBV2,TRBJ2-3,NA,TGTGCCAGCAGTGAATCGGCCAGGGCAGATACGCAGTATTTT,CASSESARADTQYF
few,TRBV6-5,TRBJ1-1,NA,TGTGCCAGCAGTTACAATCGGGAACGGGGTGAAGCTTTCTTT,CASSYNRERGEAFF
NA,TRBV27,TRBJ2-7,TRBD1,TGTGCCAGCAGTATCCCCGGGACAGGGCACGAGCAGTACTTC,CASSIPGTGHEQYF
NA,TRBV5-1,TRBJ1-1,NA,TGCGCCAGCAGCGGAACAGGGTCGGCTGAAGCTTTCTTT,CASSGTGSAEAFF
NA,TRBV4-1,TRBJ2-7,TRBD2,TGCGCCAGCAGCCAAGTTTGGGTGGGGATAGCGGGAGTGGAGCAGTACTTC,CASSQVWVGIAGVEQYF
NA,TRBV2,TRBJ2-2,NA,TGTGCCAGCAGGCCCGGGAGCAACACCGGGGAGCTGTTTTTT,CASRPGSNTGELFF
once,TRBV27,TRBJ2-1,TRBD2,TGTGCCAGCAGTGGGACTAGCGGGAGGGCCTACAATGAGCAGTTCTTC,CASSGTSGRAYNEQFF
NA,TRBV9,TRBJ1-6,NA,TGTGCCAGCAGCCCAATGGGGAGCTCCTATAATTCACCCCTCCACTTT,CASSPMGSSYNSPLHF
NA,TRBV7-9,TRBJ2-7,TRBD2,TGTGCCAGCAGCCTCAGAGAAGCGGGGGAGCAGTACTTC,CASSLREAGEQYF
NA,TRBV2,TRBJ1-1,TRBD1,TGTGCCAGCAGAAGTAGAGGGGGCGAGACTGAAGCTTTCTTT,CASRSRGGETEAFF
NA,TRBV7-2,TRBJ2-5,NA,TGTGCCAGCAGCTCCCTTTATATTATAGAGACCCAGTACTTC,CASSSLYIIETQYF
NA,TRBV6-1,TRBJ1-2,NA,TGTGCCAGCAGTGAGGTCGGCGGAGGGTCTAACTATGGCTACACCTTC,CASSEVGGGSNYGYTF
NA,TRBV18,TRBJ1-2,NA,TGTGCCAGCTCACCACCGAGCACAGCAAGTCATGGCTACACCTTC,CASSPPSTASHGYTF
NA,TRBV5-1,TRBJ2-7,TRBD2,TGCGCCAGCAGCTTGGGACTAGCGGGAGAATACTACGAGCAGTACTTC,CASSLGLAGEYYEQYF
NA,TRBV7-3,TRBJ2-1,TRBD2,TGTGCCAGCAGCCAGGTAGCGGGAGCGTTTCAGGACAATGAGCAGTTCTTC,CASSQVAGAFQDNEQFF
NA,TRBV9,TRBJ2-7,TRBD1,TGTGCCAGCAGCGGGAGACAGGGGACCACCTACGAGCAGTACTTC,CASSGRQGTTYEQYF
NA,TRBV5-1,TRBJ1-1,NA,TGCGCCAGCAGCTTGGAACAGGGTCTCAGCACTGAAGCTTTCTTT,CASSLEQGLSTEAFF
NA,TRBV27,TRBJ2-7,NA,TGTGCCAGCAGTTTTGGGGGGACCGAGCAGTACTTC,CASSFGGTEQYF
once,TRBV6-4,TRBJ2-2,NA,TGTGCCAGCAGTGTTGAAGCGGGTAACACCGGGGAGCTGTTTTTT,CASSVEAGNTGELFF
NA,TRBV11-2,TRBJ2-7,NA,TGTGCCAGCAGCTTACCTAGTACCCACGAGCAGTACTTC,CASSLPSTHEQYF
few,TRBV5-1,TRBJ2-7,NA,TGCGCCAGCAGCTTGACTAGTAGGGAGCAGTACTTC,CASSLTSREQYF
NA,TRBV11-2,TRBJ2-3,NA,TGTGCCAGCAGCTTAGTGGGTCAGGATCCAGATACGCAGTATTTT,CASSLVGQDPDTQYF
NA,TRBV5-4,TRBJ1-1,NA,TGTGCCAGCAGCGCCCCCGAAGGAACCAGTAGAGGCACTGAAGCTTTCTTT,CASSAPEGTSRGTEAFF
NA,TRBV6-6,TRBJ2-6,NA,TGTGCCAGCAGACAGGAATCCGGGGCCAACGTCCTGACTTTC,CASRQESGANVLTF
NA,TRBV7-2,TRBJ2-7,NA,TGTGCCAGCAGTTTTCCGTCCTACGAGCAGTACTTC,CASSFPSYEQYF
NA,TRBV7-6,TRBJ1-6,TRBD1,TGTGCCAGCAGCCTGACAGGGGAGGACTCACCCCTCCACTTT,CASSLTGEDSPLHF
NA,TRBV19,TRBJ1-1,NA,TGTGCCAGTAGTACATTACAGGGTAACACTGAAGCTTTCTTT,CASSTLQGNTEAFF
NA,TRBV7-2,TRBJ2-1,TRBD1,TGTGCCAGCAGCTTGGACAGGGGAGTCTACAATGAGCAGTTCTTC,CASSLDRGVYNEQFF
NA,TRBV28,TRBJ1-2,NA,TGTGCCAGCAGCGAAACAGGCCGCTATGGCTACACCTTC,CASSETGRYGYTF
NA,TRBV6-5,TRBJ1-4,NA,TGTGCCAGCAGTCCACACCGGGGGGGACTGTTTTTT,CASSPHRGGLFF
NA,TRBV2,TRBJ2-7,NA,TGTGCCAGCAGTGAAGCGGGGGCTGGGGGCCAGTACGAGCAGTACTTC,CASSEAGAGGQYEQYF
NA,TRBV4-1,TRBJ1-1,NA,TGCGCCAGCAGCCAAGACCCCAGGGACACTGAAGCTTTCTTT,CASSQDPRDTEAFF
NA,TRBV5-4,TRBJ1-2,TRBD1,TGTGCCAGCAGCCCAGGGGGCGAGGGTTATGGCTACACCTTC,CASSPGGEGYGYTF
NA,TRBV6-5,TRBJ2-2,NA,TGTGCCAGCAGTTACGAAGGAGGGGACGGGGAGCTGTTTTTT,CASSYEGGDGELFF
NA,TRBV9,TRBJ1-3,NA,TGTGCCAGCAGTTACGCGGGGGGGCGGTCTGGAAACACCATATATTTT,CASSYAGGRSGNTIYF
NA,TRBV10-2,TRBJ2-3,NA,TGCGCCAGCATACAGGGTGGGGACACAGATACGCAGTATTTT,CASIQGGDTDTQYF
NA,TRBV6-4,TRBJ1-5,NA,TGTGCCAGCAGTGAAGGCGGGGAAGGGAATCAGCCCCAGCATTTT,CASSEGGEGNQPQHF
NA,TRBV25-1,TRBJ1-1,NA,TGTGCCAGCAGTGAATCTCCGGGGGTGGCAGTCACTGAAGCTTTCTTT,CASSESPGVAVTEAFF
NA,TRBV7-2,TRBJ1-4,NA,TGTGCCAGCAGCCCCTTGGGGGCCCGCGGGACTAATGAAAAACTGTTTTTT,CASSPLGARGTNEKLFF
NA,TRBV29-1,TRBJ1-2,TRBD1,TGCAGCGTGCCGGACAGGGAGGACTATGGCTACACCTTC,CSVPDREDYGYTF
NA,TRBV5-4,TRBJ1-1,NA,TGTGCCAGCAGCCAAGACATCCCCGGTGAATCTTTCTTT,CASSQDIPGESFF
NA,TRBV5-8,TRBJ1-1,NA,TGTGCCAGCAGCTCGGGGGGGGGTAAGAACACTGAAGCTTTCTTT,CASSSGGGKNTEAFF
NA,TRBV5-4,TRBJ1-1,NA,TGTGCCAGCAGCTTGACACAACCCTCGGGTGAAGCTTTCTTT,CASSLTQPSGEAFF